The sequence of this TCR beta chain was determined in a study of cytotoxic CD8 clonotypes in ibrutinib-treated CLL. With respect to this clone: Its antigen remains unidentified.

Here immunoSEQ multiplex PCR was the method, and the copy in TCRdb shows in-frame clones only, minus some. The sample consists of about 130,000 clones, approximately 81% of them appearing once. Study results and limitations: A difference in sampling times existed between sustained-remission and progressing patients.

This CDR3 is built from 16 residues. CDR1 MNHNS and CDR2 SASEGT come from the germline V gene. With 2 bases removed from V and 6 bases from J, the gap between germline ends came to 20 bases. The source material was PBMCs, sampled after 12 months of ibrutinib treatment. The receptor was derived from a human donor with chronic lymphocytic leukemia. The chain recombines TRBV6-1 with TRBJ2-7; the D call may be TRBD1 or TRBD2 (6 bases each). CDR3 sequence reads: CASSERGWTDPREQYF. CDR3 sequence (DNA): TGTGCCAGCAGTGAACGGGGGTGGACAGACCCCCGCGAGCAGTACTTC.